Presented here are 16 T cell receptor beta chains from one specimen sequenced in a study of T-cell memory formation after mild COVID-19. TCRdb re-called the 5' RACE reads through MiXCR, storing one row per CDR3 protein. The data show 530,000 or so distinct CDR3 sequences, with about 18% seen just once and less than 10% held by the top ten. Material: PBMCs or a T cell subset sorted from them (not recorded which). These receptors were taken from an adult woman who had mild COVID-19 (a few samples of this study predate the infection). Cell type and time point are not known.

The chain has TRBV19 and TRBJ2-5; D is ambiguous. V was cut by 5 bases and J by 2 bases, with 6 bases left in between. Germline-derived CDR1 and CDR2 are LNHDA and SQIVND (reference sequence). The CDR3 sequence is 12 residues long. CDR3 protein: CASSEGQETQYF. DNA of the CDR3: TGTGCCAGTAGTGAAGGTCAAGAGACCCAGTACTTC.

There are a few counts of this clonotype. The V call is TRBV5-1, the J call TRBJ2-2; D possibly corresponds to TRBD1 (5 bases). V lost 2 bases and J lost 6, with 14 bases in between. The CDR3 sequence is 15 residues long. The germline CDR1 and CDR2 sequences are SGHRS and YFSETQ. This CDR3 is CASSLAPQGSGELFF. In DNA, the CDR3 is TGCGCCAGCAGCTTAGCCCCCCAGGGATCCGGGGAGCTGTTTTTT.

This clonotype was counted ten times or more. This chain connects TRBV29-1 to TRBJ1-1; no reliable D call. Germline lookup yields CDR1 SQVTM and CDR2 ANQGSEA. The CDR3 consists of 11 residues. V was cut by 8 bases and J by 4 bases, with 11 bases left in between. This chain's CDR3 is CSSLWGTEAFF. For the CDR3, the DNA is TGCAGCTCCCTATGGGGCACTGAAGCTTTCTTT.

This clonotype was found a few times. V usage is TRBV29-1 and J usage is TRBJ2-7; the match to TRBD2 covers 9 bases. Germline V gene sequence: CDR1 SQVTM, CDR2 ANQGSEA. V dropped 6 bases and J dropped 3; count of bases not matched to a gene: 6. The CDR3 is made up of 13 amino acids. The CDR3 sequence: CSVVAGVDYEQYF. CDR3 coding DNA: TGCAGCGTCGTAGCGGGAGTAGACTACGAGCAGTACTTC.

This clonotype was picked up one time. The chain has TRBV7-8 and TRBJ2-3; 8 bases are shared with TRBD1. Germline CDR1 and CDR2: SGHVS and FQNEAQ. V trimming: 6 bases; J trimming: 4 bases; junction bases outside the gene matches: 3. This CDR3 spans 13 amino acids. The CDR3 region is CASRHRGSDTQYF. The DNA of the CDR3 is TGTGCCAGCAGACACAGGGGGTCAGATACGCAGTATTTT.

V usage is TRBV11-2 and J usage is TRBJ1-6; 8 bases are shared with TRBD1. V trimming: 6 bases; J trimming: 10 bases; junction bases outside the gene matches: 8. This CDR3 region has 14 residues. CDR1 is SGHAT, CDR2 FQNNGV, per germline. Here the CDR3 reads CASRVTGGKSPLHF. In DNA form, the CDR3 reads TGTGCCAGCAGAGTCACAGGGGGAAAGTCACCCCTCCACTTT. The whole variable domain, remainder taken from reference TRBV11-2 and TRBJ1-6, is EAGVAQSPRYKIIEKRQSVAFWCNPISGHATLYWYQQILGQGPKLLIQFQNNGVVDDSQLPKDRFSAERLKGVDSTLKIQPAKLEDSAVYLCASRVTGGKSPLHFGNGTRLTVT.

The CDR3 bases are TGTGCCAGCAGTTCAGGGCAGGTTAACTATGGCTACACCTTC. This codes for CASSSGQVNYGYTF. V gene TRBV6-6 combines with J gene TRBJ1-2, with D possibly matching TRBD1 (5 bases). The length of the CDR3 is 14 residues. V was clipped by 4 bases and J by 1 base, with 10 bases between them. Germline values: CDR1 MNHNY, CDR2 SVGAGI (reference sequence).

This clonotype turned up a few times. The chain links TRBV27 to TRBJ2-1, with 8 nucleotides matching TRBD1. Trimming cost V 10 bases and J 4 bases; bases outside gene matches: 12. CDR3 length: 15 residues. The V gene's germline CDR1 is MNHEY and CDR2 SMNVEV (reference sequence). This CDR3 reads CATSPTGGEYNEQFF. The CDR3 nucleotides read TGTGCCACCTCCCCAACAGGGGGAGAGTACAATGAGCAGTTCTTC.

In its sample, this clonotype was seen a few times. The chain joins TRBV19 to TRBJ2-4, with 8 bases that match TRBD1. There are 16 residues in the CDR3. Germline CDR1 and CDR2: LNHDA and SQIVND (reference sequence). V lost 1 base and J lost 1; bases outside the gene matches: 3. CDR3 amino acids: CASSIVRGLAKNIQYF. CDR3 in DNA: TGTGCCAGTAGTATAGTCAGGGGGCTTGCCAAAAACATTCAGTACTTC.

The chain links TRBV15 to TRBJ2-7, with 11 bases identical to TRBD1. Looked up from germline, CDR1 is LNHNV and CDR2 is YYDKDF (reference sequence). The ends lost 3 bases at V and 1 base at J; junction bases unmatched: 2. The CDR3 consists of 15 residues. The CDR3 reads CATSRDRGPSYEQYF. The CDR3 bases are TGTGCCACCAGCAGGGACAGGGGGCCATCCTACGAGCAGTACTTC.

The genes are TRBV20-1 and TRBJ1-1, with D possibly being TRBD1 (5 bases). Germline CDR1 DFQATT, CDR2 SNEGSKA (reference sequence). V was cut by 6 bases and J by 5 bases, with 13 bases left in between. The CDR3 is 12 amino acids. CDR3 bases: TGCAGTGCCCCGGGACGATATACTGAAGCTTTCTTT. Translation: CSAPGRYTEAFF.

This chain links TRBV27 with TRBJ2-7; D is ambiguous. Trimming removed 2 bases from V and 7 bases from J, with 15 bases in between. This CDR3 spans 14 amino acids. CDR1 and CDR2 (germline): MNHEY, SMNVEV (reference sequence). The CDR3 nucleotides read TGTGCCAGCAGTTTAGGTAGGGCCACGAGAGAGCAGTACTTC. It translates to CASSLGRATREQYF.

This chain links TRBV20-1 with TRBJ1-1, with D perhaps TRBD1 (6 bases). CDR1 and CDR2 (germline): DFQATT, SNEGSKA (reference sequence). V lost 6 bases and J 5 bases, leaving 13 bases between the germline ends. The CDR3 is 12 amino acids. The CDR3 nucleotides are TGCAGTGCAAAAACAGGGCAGACTGAAGCTTTCTTT. This codes for CSAKTGQTEAFF.

The table lists this clonotype with a few counts. The rearrangement links TRBV11-2 to TRBJ2-3; TRBD2 aligns across 15 bases. CDR3 size: 18 residues. J was trimmed by 0 bases and V by 5 bases; bases with no gene match: 6. Germline V gene sequence: CDR1 SGHAT, CDR2 FQNNGV. In DNA, the CDR3 is TGTGCCAGCAGCGCCGGGACTAGCGGGAGGAGCAGCACAGATACGCAGTATTTT. Encoded protein: CASSAGTSGRSSTDTQYF.

The rearrangement joins TRBV12-3 or TRBV12-4 to TRBJ2-7, with D uncertain. This CDR3 has 14 residues. The V and J ends lost 4 bases and 6 bases respectively, with 16 bases between them. CDR3 nucleotides: TGTGCCAGCAGTTCCGTACACCTATCCAGCGAGCAGTACTTC. Translating gives CASSSVHLSSEQYF.

This clonotype came up a few times. This rearrangement joins TRBV12-3 or TRBV12-4 to TRBJ1-2; D is unclear. The CDR3 totals 15 residues. Deletions cut 3 bases from V and 2 bases from J, with 13 bases between. The CDR3, as DNA: TGTGCCAGCAGTTTCGGAAGGGTTTCAAACTATGGCTACACCTTC. Translated, it gives CASSFGRVSNYGYTF.